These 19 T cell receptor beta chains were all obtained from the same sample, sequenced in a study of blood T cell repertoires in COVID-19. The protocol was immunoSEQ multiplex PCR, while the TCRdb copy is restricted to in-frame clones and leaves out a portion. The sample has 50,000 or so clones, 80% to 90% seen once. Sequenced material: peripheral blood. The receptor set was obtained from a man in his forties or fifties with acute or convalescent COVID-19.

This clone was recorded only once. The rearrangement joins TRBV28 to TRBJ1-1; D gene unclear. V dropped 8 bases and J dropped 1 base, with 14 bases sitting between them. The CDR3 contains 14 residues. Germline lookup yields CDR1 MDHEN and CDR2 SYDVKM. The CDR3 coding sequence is TGTGCCAGCCGTCCGCCAGCTAGGAACACTGAAGCTTTCTTT. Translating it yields CASRPPARNTEAFF.

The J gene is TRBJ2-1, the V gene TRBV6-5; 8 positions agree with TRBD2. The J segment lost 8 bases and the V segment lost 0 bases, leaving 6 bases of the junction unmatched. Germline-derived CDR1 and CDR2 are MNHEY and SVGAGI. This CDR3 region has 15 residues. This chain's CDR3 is CASSYSGAGVYEQFF. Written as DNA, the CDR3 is TGTGCCAGCAGTTACTCAGGAGCGGGGGTCTATGAGCAGTTCTTC.

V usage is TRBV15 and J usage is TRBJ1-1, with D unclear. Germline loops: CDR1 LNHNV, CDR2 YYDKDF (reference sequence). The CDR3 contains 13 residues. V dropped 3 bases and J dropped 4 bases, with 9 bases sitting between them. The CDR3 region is CATSRVGVTEAFF. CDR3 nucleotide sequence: TGTGCCACCAGCAGGGTCGGGGTCACTGAAGCTTTCTTT.

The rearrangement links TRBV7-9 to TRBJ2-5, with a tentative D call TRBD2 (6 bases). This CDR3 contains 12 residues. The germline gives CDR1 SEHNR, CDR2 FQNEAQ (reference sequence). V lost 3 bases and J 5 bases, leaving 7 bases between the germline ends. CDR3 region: CASSLAGETQYF. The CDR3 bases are TGTGCCAGCAGCTTGGCGGGGGAGACCCAGTACTTC.

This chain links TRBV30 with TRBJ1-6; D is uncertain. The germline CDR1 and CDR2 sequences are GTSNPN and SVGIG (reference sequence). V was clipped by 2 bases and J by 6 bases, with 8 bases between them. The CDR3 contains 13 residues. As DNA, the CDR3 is TGTGCCTGGAGTTGGAGAGCTAATTCACCCCTCCACTTT. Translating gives CAWSWRANSPLHF.

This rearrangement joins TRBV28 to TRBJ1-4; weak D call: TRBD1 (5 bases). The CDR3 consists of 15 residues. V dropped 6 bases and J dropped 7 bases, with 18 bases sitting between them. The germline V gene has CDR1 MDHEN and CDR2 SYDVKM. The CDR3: CASSPGGVSSEKLFF. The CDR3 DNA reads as TGTGCCAGCAGCCCGGGGGGGGTATCGAGTGAAAAACTGTTTTTT. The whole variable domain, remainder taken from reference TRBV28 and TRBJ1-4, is DVKVTQSSRYLVKRTGEKVFLECVQDMDHENMFWYRQDPGLGLRLIYFSYDVKMKEKGDIPEGYSVSREKKERFSLILESASTNQTSMYLCASSPGGVSSEKLFFGSGTQLSVL.

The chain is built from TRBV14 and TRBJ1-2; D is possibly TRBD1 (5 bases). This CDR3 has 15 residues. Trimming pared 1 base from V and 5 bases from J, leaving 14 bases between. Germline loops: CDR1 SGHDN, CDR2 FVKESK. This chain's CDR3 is CASSQAVAGGYGYTF. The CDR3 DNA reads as TGTGCCAGCAGCCAAGCAGTAGCGGGGGGATATGGCTACACCTTC.

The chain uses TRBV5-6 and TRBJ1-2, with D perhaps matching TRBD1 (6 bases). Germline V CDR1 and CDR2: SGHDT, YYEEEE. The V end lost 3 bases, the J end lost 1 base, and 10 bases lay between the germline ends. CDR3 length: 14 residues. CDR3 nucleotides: TGTGCCAGCAGCTCAGGGGTCCTTAACTATGGCTACACCTTC. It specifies CASSSGVLNYGYTF.

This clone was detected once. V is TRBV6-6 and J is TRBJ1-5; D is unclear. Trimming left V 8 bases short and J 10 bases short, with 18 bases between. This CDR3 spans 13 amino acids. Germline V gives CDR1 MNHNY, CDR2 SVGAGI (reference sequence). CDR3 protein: CASDITLSGPQHF. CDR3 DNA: TGTGCCAGCGATATTACCCTGAGCGGCCCCCAGCATTTT.

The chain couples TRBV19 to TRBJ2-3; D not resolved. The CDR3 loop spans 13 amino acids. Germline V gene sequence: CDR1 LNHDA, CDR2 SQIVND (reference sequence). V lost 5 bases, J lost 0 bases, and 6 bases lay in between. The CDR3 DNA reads TGTGCCAGTAGTTCCCCTAGCACAGATACGCAGTATTTT. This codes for CASSSPSTDTQYF. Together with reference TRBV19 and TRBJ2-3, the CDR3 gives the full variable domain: DGGITQSPKYLFRKEGQNVTLSCEQNLNHDAMYWYRQDPGQGLRLIYYSQIVNDFQKGDIAEGYSVSREKKESFPLTVTSAQKNPTAFYLCASSSPSTDTQYFGPGTRLTVL.

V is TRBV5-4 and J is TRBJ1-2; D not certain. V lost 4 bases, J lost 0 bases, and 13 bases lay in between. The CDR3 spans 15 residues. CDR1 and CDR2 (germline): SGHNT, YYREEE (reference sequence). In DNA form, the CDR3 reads TGTGCCAGCAGCCCTAAGAGCGGATCTAACTATGGCTACACCTTC. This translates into CASSPKSGSNYGYTF.

As DNA, the CDR3 is TGTGCCAGCAGTTCAAGGAAGGGACTTAGGCTAACCATATATTTT. Amino acids: CASSSRKGLRLTIYF. The genes are TRBV28 and TRBJ1-3; tentatively, D is TRBD1 (5 bases). Germline V gene lookup returns CDR1 MDHEN and CDR2 SYDVKM. This CDR3 region has 15 residues. The V and J ends lost 4 bases and 10 bases respectively, with 20 bases between them.

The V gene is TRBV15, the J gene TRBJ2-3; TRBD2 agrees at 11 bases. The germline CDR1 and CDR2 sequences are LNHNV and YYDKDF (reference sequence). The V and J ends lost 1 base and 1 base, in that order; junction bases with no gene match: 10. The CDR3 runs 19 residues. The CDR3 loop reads CATSRVGTGTSGRTDTQYF. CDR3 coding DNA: TGTGCCACCAGCAGAGTGGGGACCGGGACTAGCGGCCGCACAGATACGCAGTATTTT.

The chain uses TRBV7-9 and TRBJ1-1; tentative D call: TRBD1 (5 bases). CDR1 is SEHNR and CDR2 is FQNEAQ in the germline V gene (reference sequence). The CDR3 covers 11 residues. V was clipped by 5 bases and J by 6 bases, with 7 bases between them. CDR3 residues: CASSIQAEAFF. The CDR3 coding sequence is TGTGCCAGCAGCATACAGGCTGAAGCTTTCTTT. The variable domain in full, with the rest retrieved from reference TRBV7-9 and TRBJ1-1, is DTGVSQNPRHKITKRGQNVTFRCDPISEHNRLYWYRQTLGQGPEFLTYFQNEAQLEKSRLLSDRFSAERPKGSFSTLEIQRTEQGDSAMYLCASSIQAEAFFGQGTRLTVV.

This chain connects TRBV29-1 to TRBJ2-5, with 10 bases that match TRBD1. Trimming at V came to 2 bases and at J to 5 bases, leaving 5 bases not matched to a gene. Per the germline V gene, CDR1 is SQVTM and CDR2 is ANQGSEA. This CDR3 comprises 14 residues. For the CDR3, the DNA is TGCAGCGTTGAAAGACAGGGGGCGGAGGAGACCCAGTACTTC. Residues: CSVERQGAEETQYF.

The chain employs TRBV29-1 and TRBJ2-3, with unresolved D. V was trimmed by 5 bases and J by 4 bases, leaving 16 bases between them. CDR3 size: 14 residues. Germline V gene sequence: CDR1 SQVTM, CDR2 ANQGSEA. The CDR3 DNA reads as TGCAGCGTTCGCATACAATTTGAGGCAGATACGCAGTATTTT. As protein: CSVRIQFEADTQYF.

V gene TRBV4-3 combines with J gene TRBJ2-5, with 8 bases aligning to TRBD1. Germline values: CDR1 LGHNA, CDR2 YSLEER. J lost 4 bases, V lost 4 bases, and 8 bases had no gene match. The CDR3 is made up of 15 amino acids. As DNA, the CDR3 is TGCGCCAGCAGCCGCGACAGGGGTAGGGGAGAGACCCAGTACTTC. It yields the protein CASSRDRGRGETQYF.

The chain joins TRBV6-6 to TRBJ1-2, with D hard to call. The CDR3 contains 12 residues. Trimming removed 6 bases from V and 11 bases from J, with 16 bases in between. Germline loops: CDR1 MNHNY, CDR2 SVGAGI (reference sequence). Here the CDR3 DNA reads TGTGCCAGCAGCCCCTCGGGAGCGCTATACACCTTC. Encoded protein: CASSPSGALYTF.

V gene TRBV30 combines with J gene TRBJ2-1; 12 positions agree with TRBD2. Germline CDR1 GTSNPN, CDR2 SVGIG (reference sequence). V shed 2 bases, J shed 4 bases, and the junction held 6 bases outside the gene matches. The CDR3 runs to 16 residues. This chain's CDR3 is CAWSSRGLAGYNEQFF. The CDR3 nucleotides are TGTGCCTGGAGTTCTCGGGGACTAGCGGGTTACAATGAGCAGTTCTTC.